Listed below are T cell receptor beta chains from one sample, sequenced in a study of cytomegalovirus exposure and HLA in healthy donors. TCRdb's table, derived via immunoSEQ multiplex PCR, lists solely in-frame clones and lacks some. The table lists some 120,000 clones, 94% of them singletons. Sequencing was done on a sample of PBMCs. The receptors come from a woman under 30 in good health and CMV-seronegative. Each CDR3 is given with its conserved first and last residue. D genes are given only for firm matches. For some rows the clone size is stated as once, few or many, or as a class when expanded; others skip it.

v_gene: TRBV13; d_gene: TRBD1; j_gene: TRBJ1-6; len: 14; abundance: .; CDR3nt: TGTGCCAGCAGCCTGGACAGGGGGAATTCACCCCTCCACTTT; CDR3aa: CASSLDRGNSPLHF
v_gene: TRBV11-2; d_gene: TRBD2; j_gene: TRBJ2-1; len: 15; abundance: .; CDR3nt: TGTGCCAGCAGCTTAGATAGCGGGCCGTACAATGAGCAGTTCTTC; CDR3aa: CASSLDSGPYNEQFF
v_gene: TRBV9; d_gene: TRBD1; j_gene: TRBJ2-1; len: 14; abundance: .; CDR3nt: TGTGCCAGCAGCGTAGCTTGGGACAGGGATGAGCAGTTCTTC; CDR3aa: CASSVAWDRDEQFF
v_gene: TRBV5-6; d_gene: .; j_gene: TRBJ2-1; len: 15; abundance: .; CDR3nt: TGTGCCAGCAGCTTGGCTAGCCGAGTATACAATGAGCAGTTCTTC; CDR3aa: CASSLASRVYNEQFF
v_gene: TRBV5-4; d_gene: .; j_gene: TRBJ2-2; len: 13; abundance: .; CDR3nt: TGTGCCATCCCTCTGGGGGGCACCGGGGAGCTGTTTTTT; CDR3aa: CAIPLGGTGELFF
v_gene: TRBV6-6; d_gene: TRBD1; j_gene: TRBJ2-2; len: 16; abundance: .; CDR3nt: TGTGCCAGCAGTTACAGGGACAGGGGGAACACCGGGGAGCTGTTTTTT; CDR3aa: CASSYRDRGNTGELFF
v_gene: TRBV7-3; d_gene: .; j_gene: TRBJ1-5; len: 15; abundance: .; CDR3nt: TGTGCCAGCAGCTCGCCCCGGTTATGCAATCAGCCCCAGCATTTT; CDR3aa: CASSSPRLCNQPQHF
v_gene: TRBV7-2; d_gene: TRBD2; j_gene: TRBJ2-1; len: 18; abundance: .; CDR3nt: TGTGCCAGCAGCTTAGCGGATGGGAGCGGGAGGTTTTACAATGAGCAGTTCTTC; CDR3aa: CASSLADGSGRFYNEQFF
v_gene: TRBV5-1; d_gene: .; j_gene: TRBJ2-5; len: 13; abundance: .; CDR3nt: TGCGCCAGCAGCTTGACTCCCCGGGAGACCCAGTACTTC; CDR3aa: CASSLTPRETQYF
v_gene: TRBV5-1; d_gene: .; j_gene: TRBJ2-1; len: 15; abundance: .; CDR3nt: TGCGCCAGCAGCTTGGAAGCAAGCTCCTACAATGAGCAGTTCTTC; CDR3aa: CASSLEASSYNEQFF
v_gene: TRBV7-3; d_gene: TRBD1; j_gene: TRBJ2-2; len: 17; abundance: .; CDR3nt: TGTGCCAGCAGCCGACAGACAGGGGGCGGTCTTACCGGGGAGCTGTTTTTT; CDR3aa: CASSRQTGGGLTGELFF
v_gene: TRBV6-5; d_gene: TRBD1; j_gene: TRBJ1-2; len: 13; abundance: .; CDR3nt: TGTGCCAGCAGTAGGACAGGCTCTTATGGCTACACCTTC; CDR3aa: CASSRTGSYGYTF
v_gene: TRBV10-2; d_gene: .; j_gene: TRBJ2-1; len: 15; abundance: .; CDR3nt: TGCGCCAGCAGTCCTACGGGGGAGGCCTACAATGAGCAGTTCTTC; CDR3aa: CASSPTGEAYNEQFF
v_gene: TRBV4-1; d_gene: .; j_gene: TRBJ2-7; len: 15; abundance: once; CDR3nt: TGCGCCAGCAGCCAGCAGCGGGCGGGACTCTACGAGCAGTACTTC; CDR3aa: CASSQQRAGLYEQYF
v_gene: TRBV5-1; d_gene: .; j_gene: TRBJ2-7; len: 14; abundance: .; CDR3nt: TGCGCCAGCAGCTTGGAGGGCGGGCCCTACGAGCAGTACTTC; CDR3aa: CASSLEGGPYEQYF
v_gene: TRBV6-1; d_gene: .; j_gene: TRBJ1-1; len: 14; abundance: .; CDR3nt: TGTGCCAGCAGTGATTCCGGGGGGTACACTGAAGCTTTCTTT; CDR3aa: CASSDSGGYTEAFF
v_gene: TRBV28; d_gene: .; j_gene: TRBJ2-7; len: 13; abundance: .; CDR3nt: TGTGCCAGCAGTTTCGTCTACTCCTACGAGCAGTACTTC; CDR3aa: CASSFVYSYEQYF
v_gene: TRBV18; d_gene: TRBD2; j_gene: TRBJ2-2; len: 14; abundance: .; CDR3nt: TGTGCCAGCTCACCGACTAGCGGGAATGGGGAGCTGTTTTTT; CDR3aa: CASSPTSGNGELFF
v_gene: TRBV5-1; d_gene: TRBD2; j_gene: TRBJ2-3; len: 14; abundance: .; CDR3nt: TGCGCCAGCAGCTTAGCGGGGGGGCCTGATACGCAGTATTTT; CDR3aa: CASSLAGGPDTQYF
v_gene: TRBV5-3; d_gene: .; j_gene: TRBJ1-2; len: 16; abundance: once; CDR3nt: TGTGCCAGAAGCTTAGTGTGGGCAGGGTTGAACTATGGCTACACCTTC; CDR3aa: CARSLVWAGLNYGYTF
v_gene: TRBV6-6; d_gene: .; j_gene: TRBJ1-1; len: 14; abundance: .; CDR3nt: TGTGCCAGCAGTTACGAGGCGGCGGTCGGTGAAGCTTTCTTT; CDR3aa: CASSYEAAVGEAFF
v_gene: TRBV6-1; d_gene: TRBD1; j_gene: TRBJ1-1; len: 13; abundance: .; CDR3nt: TGTGCCAGCAGACAGGGGGCGAACACTGAAGCTTTCTTT; CDR3aa: CASRQGANTEAFF
v_gene: TRBV6-5; d_gene: TRBD1; j_gene: TRBJ1-4; len: 14; abundance: once; CDR3nt: TGTGCCAGCAGTAGGACAGGGGAAGGGGAAAAACTGTTTTTT; CDR3aa: CASSRTGEGEKLFF
v_gene: TRBV9; d_gene: .; j_gene: TRBJ1-1; len: 14; abundance: .; CDR3nt: TGTGCCAGCAGCGCCGGTCGGGAGAACACTGAAGCTTTCTTT; CDR3aa: CASSAGRENTEAFF
v_gene: TRBV5-4; d_gene: TRBD1; j_gene: TRBJ1-1; len: 18; abundance: .; CDR3nt: TGTGCCAGCAGCTTGACTGGACAGGGGGCTAAGAAGAACACTGAAGCTTTCTTT; CDR3aa: CASSLTGQGAKKNTEAFF
v_gene: TRBV28; d_gene: .; j_gene: TRBJ2-7; len: 12; abundance: .; CDR3nt: TGTGCCAGCACTCAGTCAGGCTACGAGCAGTACTTC; CDR3aa: CASTQSGYEQYF
v_gene: TRBV6-1; d_gene: .; j_gene: TRBJ1-2; len: 14; abundance: .; CDR3nt: TGTGCCAGCAGTGAAATCTCGGGGGGGTATGGCTACACCTTC; CDR3aa: CASSEISGGYGYTF
v_gene: TRBV19; d_gene: TRBD2; j_gene: TRBJ2-2; len: 14; abundance: .; CDR3nt: TGTGCCAGTCCCTTCCTAGCGGGCACCGGGGAGCTGTTTTTT; CDR3aa: CASPFLAGTGELFF
v_gene: TRBV28; d_gene: .; j_gene: TRBJ1-4; len: 14; abundance: .; CDR3nt: TGTGCCAGCAGAAATGCAGGGGTGGGTGAAAAACTGTTTTTT; CDR3aa: CASRNAGVGEKLFF
v_gene: TRBV27; d_gene: TRBD2; j_gene: TRBJ2-7; len: 14; abundance: .; CDR3nt: TGTGCCAGCAGTTTGTCTAGCGGTACCTACGAGCAGTACTTC; CDR3aa: CASSLSSGTYEQYF
v_gene: TRBV18; d_gene: TRBD1; j_gene: TRBJ2-1; len: 14; abundance: .; CDR3nt: TGTGCCAGCTCACCGGGACAGGCCTACAATGAGCAGTTCTTC; CDR3aa: CASSPGQAYNEQFF
v_gene: TRBV25-1; d_gene: .; j_gene: TRBJ2-7; len: 12; abundance: .; CDR3nt: TGTGCCACCGCCGACAGGTTCTACGAGCAGTACTTC; CDR3aa: CATADRFYEQYF
v_gene: TRBV4-1; d_gene: TRBD1; j_gene: TRBJ1-6; len: 18; abundance: .; CDR3nt: TGCGCCAGCAGCCGAGGACAGGGGGCGAGCTCCTATAATTCACCCCTCCACTTT; CDR3aa: CASSRGQGASSYNSPLHF
v_gene: TRBV20-1; d_gene: .; j_gene: TRBJ1-2; len: 11; abundance: .; CDR3nt: TGCAGTGCCCCCAATAACTATGGCTACACCTTC; CDR3aa: CSAPNNYGYTF
v_gene: TRBV4-2; d_gene: .; j_gene: TRBJ1-2; len: 13; abundance: .; CDR3nt: TGTGCCAGCAGCCAAGACAAAGGCAGTGGGCCTTCCTTC; CDR3aa: CASSQDKGSGPSF
v_gene: TRBV5-1; d_gene: TRBD1; j_gene: TRBJ2-7; len: 15; abundance: .; CDR3nt: TGCGCCAGCAGCTTGTCTGGACAGGGGGCGAGGGAGCAGTACTTC; CDR3aa: CASSLSGQGAREQYF
v_gene: TRBV5-1; d_gene: .; j_gene: TRBJ2-2; len: 14; abundance: .; CDR3nt: TGCGCCAGCAGCTTGGCAAGGGAGGCCGGGGAGCTGTTTTTT; CDR3aa: CASSLAREAGELFF
v_gene: TRBV4-2; d_gene: .; j_gene: TRBJ2-2; len: 14; abundance: .; CDR3nt: TGTGCCAGCAGCCGCGGAAGACTGACCGGGGAGCTGTTTTTT; CDR3aa: CASSRGRLTGELFF
v_gene: TRBV5-4; d_gene: .; j_gene: TRBJ2-5; len: 15; abundance: once; CDR3nt: TGTGCCAGCAGCTTGTCTGGAGGGAATGGGGAGACCCAGTACTTC; CDR3aa: CASSLSGGNGETQYF
v_gene: TRBV18; d_gene: .; j_gene: TRBJ1-4; len: 14; abundance: once; CDR3nt: TGTGCCAGCTCACCTTATCAGGATAATGAAAAACTGTTTTTT; CDR3aa: CASSPYQDNEKLFF
v_gene: TRBV10-1; d_gene: .; j_gene: TRBJ1-1; len: 13; abundance: .; CDR3nt: TGCGCCAGCTCTCCGACAAGGAACACTGAAGCTTTCTTT; CDR3aa: CASSPTRNTEAFF
v_gene: TRBV19; d_gene: .; j_gene: TRBJ2-7; len: 13; abundance: .; CDR3nt: TGTGCCAGCCGGGGATTATTGGCCTACGAGCAGTACTTC; CDR3aa: CASRGLLAYEQYF
v_gene: TRBV2; d_gene: .; j_gene: TRBJ1-1; len: 12; abundance: .; CDR3nt: TGTGCCACCACAGGAATGAACACTGAAGCTTTCTTT; CDR3aa: CATTGMNTEAFF
v_gene: TRBV9; d_gene: TRBD2; j_gene: TRBJ2-3; len: 16; abundance: .; CDR3nt: TGTGCCAGCAGCGTAGCTACAGCGGGAGGGCGAGATACGCAGTATTTT; CDR3aa: CASSVATAGGRDTQYF
v_gene: TRBV28; d_gene: .; j_gene: TRBJ1-1; len: 10; abundance: .; CDR3nt: TGTGCCAGTAAGAACACTGAAGCTTTCTTT; CDR3aa: CASKNTEAFF
v_gene: TRBV13; d_gene: .; j_gene: TRBJ2-2; len: 14; abundance: .; CDR3nt: TGTGCCAGCAATAGTGGACAGTTCACCGGGGAGCTGTTTTTT; CDR3aa: CASNSGQFTGELFF
v_gene: TRBV6-6; d_gene: .; j_gene: TRBJ1-5; len: 14; abundance: once; CDR3nt: TGTGCCAGCAGTACAGGGCGACCCAATCAGCCCCAGCATTTT; CDR3aa: CASSTGRPNQPQHF
v_gene: TRBV6-5; d_gene: .; j_gene: TRBJ2-1; len: 12; abundance: .; CDR3nt: TGTGCCAGCAGCGGTACAGGGTCCGAGCAGTTCTTC; CDR3aa: CASSGTGSEQFF
v_gene: TRBV6-5; d_gene: TRBD2; j_gene: TRBJ2-7; len: 13; abundance: few; CDR3nt: TGTGCCAGCAGTTTCGTAGCGGGGGGCGAGCAGTACTTC; CDR3aa: CASSFVAGGEQYF
v_gene: TRBV5-5; d_gene: .; j_gene: TRBJ1-1; len: 17; abundance: .; CDR3nt: TGTGCCAGCAGTTTGCTCTACAAAACAGGTTCTAACACTGAAGCTTTCTTT; CDR3aa: CASSLLYKTGSNTEAFF
v_gene: TRBV27; d_gene: .; j_gene: TRBJ1-5; len: 14; abundance: .; CDR3nt: TGTGCCAGCAGTCCCCTCGCGGCTCCGGGACCCCAGCATTTT; CDR3aa: CASSPLAAPGPQHF
v_gene: TRBV5-1; d_gene: .; j_gene: TRBJ2-2; len: 16; abundance: .; CDR3nt: TGCGCCAGCAGCTTGGTGGGTAGCGAGGACACCGGGGAGCTGTTTTTT; CDR3aa: CASSLVGSEDTGELFF
v_gene: TRBV9; d_gene: TRBD2; j_gene: TRBJ2-5; len: 14; abundance: .; CDR3nt: TGTGCCAGCAGCGCCCCGGGGGGGCAAGAGACCCAGTACTTC; CDR3aa: CASSAPGGQETQYF
v_gene: TRBV29-1; d_gene: .; j_gene: TRBJ1-6; len: 13; abundance: .; CDR3nt: TGCAGCGTGGGGCCGGGGGGCAATTCACCCCTCCACTTT; CDR3aa: CSVGPGGNSPLHF